These 18 T cell receptor beta chains originate from one sample sequenced in a study of PD-1 blockade in classical Hodgkin lymphoma (dated by TCRdb to 2018 to 2020). The label giving this sample's time point can be read as: cycle 1 day 1 (C1D1), immediately before nivolumab initiation. All trial patients had relapsed after autologous stem cell transplantation, with cohorts A, B and C differing in prior brentuximab vedotin exposure. Library preparation used the immunoSEQ multiplex PCR assay. TCRdb obtained this table from immuneACCESS and retained in-frame rearrangements with V and J assigned. These tables miss some clones; where compared with another copy, unresolved V genes account for less than half of the shortfall, and the remainder is unexplained. A total of roughly 9,900 clones appear in this sample, around nine tenths of them only once. The ten largest clones add up to 14% of the sample. The source material was peripheral blood mononuclear cells (PBMCs), sampled at baseline. The receptors stem from a human donor with classical Hodgkin lymphoma.

The rearrangement joins TRBV10-3 to TRBJ2-3; D is unresolved. The CDR3 runs 13 residues. Looked up from germline, CDR1 is ENHRY and CDR2 is SYGVKD. V gave up 3 bases and J gave up 5 bases, with 9 bases separating them. The DNA for the CDR3 is TGTGCCATCAGTGATCGGTCGAGAGATACGCAGTATTTT. Translation: CAISDRSRDTQYF.

This clone was seen only once. The chain joins TRBV11-2 to TRBJ1-2; no clear D. The V and J ends lost 0 bases and 4 bases respectively, with 12 bases between them. This CDR3 has 15 residues. The germline CDR1 and CDR2 sequences are SGHAT and FQNNGV. The CDR3 spells CASSLDHGDFYGYTF. The CDR3 nucleotides read TGTGCCAGCAGCTTAGATCATGGGGATTTCTATGGCTACACCTTC. Full variable domain (outside the CDR3, taken from reference TRBV11-2 and TRBJ1-2): EAGVAQSPRYKIIEKRQSVAFWCNPISGHATLYWYQQILGQGPKLLIQFQNNGVVDDSQLPKDRFSAERLKGVDSTLKIQPAKLEDSAVYLCASSLDHGDFYGYTFGSGTRLTVV.

The genes are TRBV7-9 and TRBJ1-1, with a weak D call TRBD1 (5 bases). The germline gives CDR1 SEHNR, CDR2 FQNEAQ (reference sequence). Between the trimmed V and J ends, which lost 7 bases and 6 bases, there was a span of 15 bases. This CDR3 is 13 amino acids long. The CDR3 spells CASMTPGLAEAFF. CDR3 nucleotide sequence: TGTGCCAGCATGACCCCGGGGCTGGCTGAAGCTTTCTTT.

The chain carries TRBV7-9 and TRBJ2-5; D might be TRBD1 or TRBD2, each matching 5 bases. The DNA end is more similar to TRBJ2-7, so the J call may be wrong. The CDR3 covers 13 residues. Germline V gene sequence: CDR1 SEHNR, CDR2 FQNEAQ (reference sequence). CDR3 sequence reads: CASSKGTAREQYF. In DNA form, the CDR3 reads TGTGCCAGCAGCAAGGGGACGGCGCGCGAGCAGTACTTC.

The rearrangement joins TRBV6-1 to TRBJ1-1, with 8 nucleotides matching TRBD1. J gave up 6 bases and V 4 bases, and 10 bases lay outside the gene matches. The CDR3 has 15 amino acids. Germline V gene data show CDR1 as MNHNS and CDR2 as SASEGT. The DNA of the CDR3 is TGTGCCAGCAGTGCGGACGCGACAGGGGCGGCTGAAGCTTTCTTT. The encoded protein is CASSADATGAAEAFF.

V is TRBV5-1 and J is TRBJ2-1; 13 bases map to TRBD2. CDR3 size: 15 residues. Trimming cost V 5 bases and J 8 bases; bases outside gene matches: 7. Germline CDR1 and CDR2: SGHRS and YFSETQ. In DNA, the CDR3 is TGCGCCAGCAGGAAAGGACTAGCGGGAGCCTATGAGCAGTTCTTC. Its protein product is CASRKGLAGAYEQFF.

The chain recombines TRBV30 with TRBJ1-5; D perhaps matches TRBD1 (5 bases). The length of the CDR3 is 15 residues. CDR1 and CDR2 from the germline V gene are GTSNPN and SVGIG (reference sequence). Deletions cut 3 bases from V and 2 bases from J, with 14 bases between. CDR3 region: CAWREPGLRNQPQHF. The CDR3 DNA is TGTGCCTGGAGGGAACCGGGACTTCGCAATCAGCCCCAGCATTTT.

This rearrangement joins TRBV19 to TRBJ2-7; 12 nucleotides agree with TRBD2. The CDR3 is made up of 15 amino acids. The ends lost 4 bases at V and 4 bases at J; junction bases unmatched: 5. Germline lookup yields CDR1 LNHDA and CDR2 SQIVND (reference sequence). The CDR3 loop reads CASSTQLAGGYEQYF. CDR3 DNA sequence: TGTGCCAGTAGTACTCAACTAGCGGGAGGATACGAGCAGTACTTC.

The rearrangement joins TRBV19 to TRBJ2-2, with D unclear. Trimming removed 8 bases from V and 3 bases from J, with 16 bases in between. Germline V CDR1 and CDR2: LNHDA, SQIVND (reference sequence). The CDR3 is 15 amino acids. The CDR3 loop is CASSSGEQDTGELFF. The CDR3, as DNA: TGTGCCAGTTCCTCGGGCGAGCAAGACACCGGGGAGCTGTTTTTT.

The chain employs TRBV5-8 and TRBJ1-4; D might be TRBD1 (6 bases). The V end lost 4 bases, the J end lost 0 bases, and 10 bases lay between the germline ends. The CDR3 loop spans 15 amino acids. Germline loops: CDR1 SGHTS, CDR2 YDEGEE. The CDR3: CASSHRVATNEKLFF. CDR3 sequence (DNA): TGTGCCAGCAGCCACAGGGTTGCAACTAATGAAAAACTGTTTTTT.

The rearrangement links TRBV30 to TRBJ1-1; D remains ambiguous. CDR1 GTSNPN and CDR2 SVGIG come from the germline V gene (reference sequence). The CDR3 has 11 amino acids. Trimming pared 0 bases from V and 5 bases from J, leaving 4 bases between. CDR3 in DNA: TGTGCCTGGAGTGTAAAGACTGAAGCTTTCTTT. Translation: CAWSVKTEAFF.

The V gene is TRBV11-3, the J gene TRBJ1-4; D not resolved. Germline V gene lookup returns CDR1 SGHNT and CDR2 YENEEA. CDR3 length equals 14 residues. Between the trimmed V and J ends, which lost 6 bases and 8 bases, there was a span of 16 bases. CDR3 nucleotide sequence: TGTGCCAGCAGTCTCGGACCCCTTTCGGAAAAACTGTTTTTT. It yields the protein CASSLGPLSEKLFF.

The chain has TRBV6-6 and TRBJ2-3; D remains ambiguous. CDR3 size: 13 residues. V was clipped by 5 bases and J by 3 bases, with 9 bases between them. Germline CDR1 and CDR2: MNHNY and SVGAGI (reference sequence). The CDR3 reads CASSVDRTDTQYF. The CDR3 nucleotides read TGTGCCAGCAGTGTGGACCGAACAGATACGCAGTATTTT.

V gene TRBV21-1 combines with J gene TRBJ2-4; TRBD1, as called in the table, went unchecked against the DNA. TRBV21-1 counts as a pseudogene. The CDR3 consists of 17 residues. The CDR3 coding sequence is TGTGCCAGCAGCACTTGGGACAGGGGATTCGCCAAAAACATTCAGTACTTC. It encodes CASSTWDRGFAKNIQYF.

The chain has TRBV19 and TRBJ2-7, with D possibly TRBD1 on 6 matching bases. The V and J ends lost 5 bases and 2 bases respectively, with 16 bases between them. This CDR3 spans 15 amino acids. The germline V gene has CDR1 LNHDA and CDR2 SQIVND (reference sequence). The CDR3 loop reads CASSYHRDTTYEQYF. The CDR3 nucleotides read TGTGCCAGTAGTTATCACCGGGACACTACCTACGAGCAGTACTTC.

The V gene is TRBV7-8, the J gene TRBJ1-1, with 7 nucleotides matching TRBD1. V lost 5 bases and J lost 0; bases outside the gene matches: 6. This CDR3 contains 15 residues. In germline, CDR1 is SGHVS, CDR2 FQNEAQ. The CDR3 nucleotides are TGTGCCAGCAGCCCGACAGGGCCATTGAACACTGAAGCTTTCTTT. This codes for CASSPTGPLNTEAFF.

The rearrangement links TRBV4-1 to TRBJ1-5; D remains ambiguous. CDR1 is MGHRA and CDR2 is YSYEKL in the germline V gene. The V gene lost 1 base and the J gene lost 5 bases, with 12 bases spanning the gap. The CDR3 consists of 15 residues. CDR3 in amino acids: CASSQVTEGYQPQHF. The CDR3 coding sequence is TGCGCCAGCAGCCAAGTTACAGAAGGCTATCAGCCCCAGCATTTT.

The chain joins TRBV10-3 to TRBJ2-3; TRBD2 agrees at 12 bases. Germline trimming cut 4 bases from V and 2 bases from J; bases unmatched to any gene: 1. Germline values: CDR1 ENHRY, CDR2 SYGVKD. The CDR3 is 15 residues long. The CDR3 DNA sequence: TGTGCCATCAGTGGACTAGCGGGAGTCACAGATACGCAGTATTTT. Translating gives CAISGLAGVTDTQYF.